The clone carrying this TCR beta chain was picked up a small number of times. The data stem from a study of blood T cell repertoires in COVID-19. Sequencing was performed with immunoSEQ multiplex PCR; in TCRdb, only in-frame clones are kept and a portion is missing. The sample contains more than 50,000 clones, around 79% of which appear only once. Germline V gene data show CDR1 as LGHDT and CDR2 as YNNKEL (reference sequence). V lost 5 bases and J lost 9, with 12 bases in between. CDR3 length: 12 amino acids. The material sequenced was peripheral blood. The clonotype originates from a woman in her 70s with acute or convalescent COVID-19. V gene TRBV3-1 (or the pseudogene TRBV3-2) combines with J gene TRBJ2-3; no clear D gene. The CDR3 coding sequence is TGTGCCAGCAGCTCTACGACTGGAACGCAGTATTTT. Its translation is CASSSTTGTQYF.